This T cell receptor beta chain was sequenced during a study of a mutant IDH1 vaccine in newly diagnosed glioma (dated by TCRdb to about 2021). At the level of the whole study: Vaccination was initiated 4-6 weeks after radiotherapy alone, or concurrently with temozolomide cycles in the chemotherapy-containing groups. Prior to enrollment, patients had been given standard therapy consisting of radiotherapy alone, temozolomide alone, or radiochemotherapy with temozolomide, with the combination given to most patients. Six visits were used for peripheral blood collection: V03 (baseline), V05, V07, V10, V12 and V13. For exploratory analyses, longitudinal TCRB deep sequencing was carried out in about 25 treated patients wherever samples were available. Visit V12 was the week-35 safety follow-up and visit V13 was the week-47 end of study. Of the approximately 33 treated patients, about 62% were male and approximately 40% were female, and a mean age of 40.4 years was recorded. Overall results and qualifications from the work: Vaccine-induced immune responses across multiple MHC alleles were detected in roughly 94% of patients. The authors noted that analyses of patient blood samples could not be reproduced because of sample limitations. Availability determined which PBMC samples were chosen for TCRB deep sequencing. No apparent relationship was observed between pseudoprogression and alterations in the top peripheral T cell clonotypes detected by TCRB sequencing.

CDR3 length: 14 amino acids, cysteine to phenylalanine. The read is trimmed to its CDR3 DNA, 42 bases read in frame from base 1. CDR1 and CDR2, looked up from the germline V gene (reference sequence), are GTSNPN and SVGIG. Cut back by 4 bases and 0 bases, the V and J ends lie 11 bases apart. The time point label, as the study defines it: week 47, end of study. Each vaccine dose was 300 ug of a 20-mer mutant IDH1 peptide in Montanide, given subcutaneously with topical imiquimod. Patients were given eight vaccinations, in weeks 1, 3, 5, 7, 11, 15, 19 and 23, which matched visits V03 through V10. All donors had newly diagnosed IDH1-mutant astrocytomas of WHO grade 3 or 4 that showed loss of nuclear ATRX. The samples were drawn from NOA16, a multicentre, single-arm, open-label phase I trial in Germany that tested a mutant IDH1 peptide vaccine in humans for the first time. Genomic DNA for TCRB sequencing was isolated from EDTA blood with the DNeasy Blood and Tissue Kit.

Comment on this clone: The antigen it binds to is not known. No base quality information exists; no much larger clone differs at one position.

The library was made by the immunoSEQ multiplex PCR assay. Following the manufacturer's protocol, the hsTCRB Kit was used to amplify rearranged TCR beta chain sequences. Sequencing of TCRB libraries was carried out on an Illumina MiSeq. The study's own analysis went as follows. The kit vendor's proprietary platform handled demultiplexing, trimming and gene mapping. What TCRdb holds here is the immuneACCESS table cut down to in-frame rearrangements. Part of the clones is not present; checked against another copy, under half of the missing clones reflect an unresolved V gene, and the others are unexplained. V and J calls and clone size follow that table, whereas D and trimming were derived from the DNA. The sample yields about 56,000 clones; roughly 76% were counted once. 5.3% of the sample is in the top ten clones.

Here the sequenced sample was PBMCs, taken from a glioma patient whose treatment included an IDH1 peptide vaccine. The chain is made from TRBV30 and TRBJ2-3, with a tentative D gene TRBD2 over 6 matching bases. The sequence derives from a man in his forties or fifties with glioma. The sequence in DNA is TGTGCCTGGATGCGGGGCCTTAGCACAGATACGCAGTATTTT. This gives the protein CAWMRGLSTDTQYF.